Described below is a single T cell receptor (beta chain) sequence and its context. What it binds is unknown. This sample is drawn from a study of identifying expanded T cells in peripheral blood. Overall study results and limits: Approximately two-week clone count variance significantly increased as total template count grew.

The V gene's germline CDR1 is MNHNY and CDR2 SVGAGI (reference sequence). This CDR3 region has 15 residues. Between the trimmed V and J ends, which lost 7 bases and 0 bases, there was a span of 14 bases. Collection occurred without any documented infections or immune events in donors. Only in-frame clones appear in the TCRdb table, and some are missing; sequencing was by immunoSEQ multiplex PCR. The sample contains approximately 90,000 clones, around 88% of which appear only once. Sequenced sample: blood. The rearrangement uses TRBV6-6 and TRBJ2-3; possibly TRBD2 for D (6 bases). This receptor was obtained from a person aged 18-69 years in good health. The CDR3 loop reads CASTPSGPSTDTQYF. The CDR3 DNA is TGTGCCAGCACCCCCAGCGGGCCTAGCACAGATACGCAGTATTTT.